These 24 T cell receptor beta chains share one sample of origin, sequenced in a study of early stage breast cancer tumors (dated by TCRdb to about 2017). The method behind the library was the immunoSEQ multiplex PCR assay. Here the immuneACCESS table is served through TCRdb, limited to in-frame sequences with V and J called. Missing clones are a known gap in these copies; in checked studies unresolved V genes cover under half, and the rest lacks a known reason. Present in this sample are roughly 10,000 clones, over 70% of which were seen just once. The ten largest account for approximately 14% of the sample. Specimen: breast tumor tissue. Receptor source: a person aged 70 to 79 with breast cancer.

V usage is TRBV5-1 and J usage is TRBJ2-7, with 10 bases lining up with TRBD2. The junction had 4 bases not matched to a gene; V was cut back by 2 bases and J by 5 bases. Per germline, CDR1 SGHRS and CDR2 YFSETQ. The CDR3 loop spans 14 amino acids. CDR3 sequence reads: CASSFSGRADEQYF. The CDR3 DNA reads TGCGCCAGCAGCTTCAGCGGGAGGGCAGACGAGCAGTACTTC. Drawing the rest from reference TRBV5-1 and TRBJ2-7, the complete variable domain is KAGVTQTPRYLIKTRGQQVTLSCSPISGHRSVSWYQQTPGQGLQFLFEYFSETQRNKGNFPGRFSGRQFSNSRSEMNVSTLELGDSALYLCASSFSGRADEQYFGPGTRLTVT.

This clone has a handful of counts. This rearrangement joins TRBV7-2 to TRBJ1-1, with D maybe TRBD1 (5 bases). The CDR3 extends over 13 amino acids. Germline CDR1 reads SGHTA; CDR2 reads FQGNSA. The V end was cut by 6 bases, the J end by 9 bases, with 17 bases between. CDR3 sequence: CASRIEAGRKAFF. CDR3 coding DNA: TGTGCCAGCAGAATAGAAGCGGGGCGTAAAGCTTTCTTT.

The chain carries TRBV5-1 and TRBJ2-1; a weak D match, TRBD1 (5 bases). The CDR3 is made up of 16 amino acids. V gave up 4 bases and J gave up 0 bases, with 14 bases separating them. Germline V gene data show CDR1 as SGHRS and CDR2 as YFSETQ. CDR3 loop: CASSRGEQVSYNEQFF. The CDR3 coding sequence is TGCGCCAGCAGCAGAGGTGAACAGGTCTCCTACAATGAGCAGTTCTTC. Full variable domain (missing parts from reference TRBV5-1 and TRBJ2-1): KAGVTQTPRYLIKTRGQQVTLSCSPISGHRSVSWYQQTPGQGLQFLFEYFSETQRNKGNFPGRFSGRQFSNSRSEMNVSTLELGDSALYLCASSRGEQVSYNEQFFGPGTRLTVL.

This clone was recorded once. V usage is TRBV5-4 and J usage is TRBJ2-1; 7 positions agree with TRBD1. CDR1 SGHNT and CDR2 YYREEE come from the germline V gene (reference sequence). This CDR3 has 15 amino acids. With V trimmed by 2 bases and J by 1 base, 3 bases remained unmatched. The CDR3 DNA is TGTGCCAGCAGCTTATCGGGACAGTCCTACAATGAGCAGTTCTTC. Its translation is CASSLSGQSYNEQFF.

The rearrangement links TRBV10-3 to TRBJ2-3, with 9 nucleotides matching TRBD1. The CDR3 length is 15 residues. The germline V gene encodes CDR1 ENHRY and CDR2 SYGVKD. Losses at the gene ends were 6 bases for V and 2 bases for J; bases not matched to a gene: 6. CDR3 coding DNA: TGTGCCATCAGGAGACAGGGGGAGAACACAGATACGCAGTATTTT. Its protein is CAIRRQGENTDTQYF.

V gene TRBV10-3 combines with J gene TRBJ2-7; 9 bases fit TRBD2. V was clipped by 9 bases and J by 7 bases; unmatched bases: 13. CDR3 size: 14 residues. Germline V gives CDR1 ENHRY, CDR2 SYGVKD. For the CDR3, the DNA is TGTGCCATTGGTAGCGGGAGTTGGGCGGAAGAGCAGTACTTC. It is translated as CAIGSGSWAEEQYF.

This chain links TRBV5-1 with TRBJ1-2; 7 bases are shared with TRBD1. The CDR3 totals 15 residues. The V segment lost 0 bases and the J segment 8 bases; nucleotides outside the gene matches: 10. CDR1 and CDR2 (germline): SGHRS, YFSETQ. The CDR3 loop is CASSLAGDRVGGYTF. The CDR3 nucleotides are TGCGCCAGCAGCTTGGCCGGAGACAGGGTCGGGGGCTACACCTTC.

The V gene is TRBV25-1, the J gene TRBJ2-7; 8 bases are shared with TRBD2. Germline lookup yields CDR1 MGHDK and CDR2 SYGVNS. This CDR3 is 17 amino acids long. V lost 4 bases to trimming and J lost 3 bases; unmatched junction nucleotides: 14. CDR3 sequence reads: CASSGILGQRGLYEQYF. The CDR3 DNA sequence: TGTGCCAGCAGTGGGATTCTCGGCCAGCGGGGGCTCTACGAGCAGTACTTC.

V and J are TRBV7-2 and TRBJ1-1, with D possibly TRBD1 on 5 matching bases. Germline lookup yields CDR1 SGHTA and CDR2 FQGNSA. The CDR3 runs to 12 residues. V was shortened by 1 base and J by 6 bases, with 6 bases between the two germline ends. CDR3: CASSLGGSEAFF. In DNA form, the CDR3 reads TGTGCCAGCAGCTTAGGGGGCTCTGAAGCTTTCTTT. Looking up the rest from reference TRBV7-2 and TRBJ1-1 gives the full variable domain: GAGVSQSPSNKVTEKGKDVELRCDPISGHTALYWYRQSLGQGLEFLIYFQGNSAPDKSGLPSDRFSAERTGGSVSTLTIQRTQQEDSAVYLCASSLGGSEAFFGQGTRLTVV.

This chain uses TRBV2 with TRBJ1-5; 8 bases line up with TRBD1. The CDR3 contains 14 residues. With 5 bases clipped from V and 4 bases from J, the junction kept 4 bases outside the gene matches. The germline V gene encodes CDR1 SNHLY and CDR2 FYNNEI. CDR3 sequence: CASSRTGSNQPQHF. The DNA of the CDR3 is TGTGCCAGCAGTCGGACAGGGTCAAATCAGCCCCAGCATTTT.

Relative to its sample, this clone is medium-sized. This chain links TRBV19 with TRBJ1-6; TRBD1 agrees at 9 bases. The CDR3 extends over 16 amino acids. Germline values: CDR1 LNHDA, CDR2 SQIVND (reference sequence). Trimming cost V 5 bases and J 6 bases; bases outside gene matches: 8. CDR3 in amino acids: CASSRGETGGNSPLHF. The CDR3 bases are TGTGCCAGTAGTCGAGGGGAGACAGGGGGTAATTCACCCCTCCACTTT.

This clone is judged medium-sized (0.01 to 0.1%). This chain connects TRBV7-2 to TRBJ1-1; 9 nucleotides agree with TRBD1. The CDR3 is 15 amino acids. Looked up from germline, CDR1 is SGHTA and CDR2 is FQGNSA. The V and J ends lost 5 bases and 4 bases, in that order; junction bases with no gene match: 8. CDR3 coding DNA: TGTGCCAGCAGCCCAAGGACAGGGGCGAGCACTGAAGCTTTCTTT. Translation gives CASSPRTGASTEAFF.

This clone was counted between two and nine times. The chain carries TRBV7-9 and TRBJ1-2; D is possibly TRBD1 (5 bases). Deletions cut 6 bases from V and 4 bases from J, with 24 bases between. CDR3 length equals 17 residues. Germline V gene lookup returns CDR1 SEHNR and CDR2 FQNEAQ (reference sequence). The CDR3 nucleotides are TGTGCCAGCAGTGACATTGGGCTCGACAGCCGCATCTATGGCTACACCTTC. Protein product: CASSDIGLDSRIYGYTF. Filled out from reference TRBV7-9 and TRBJ1-2, the complete variable domain reads DTGVSQNPRHKITKRGQNVTFRCDPISEHNRLYWYRQTLGQGPEFLTYFQNEAQLEKSRLLSDRFSAERPKGSFSTLEIQRTEQGDSAMYLCASSDIGLDSRIYGYTFGSGTRLTVV.

V is TRBV18 and J is TRBJ1-1, with D possibly being TRBD1 (5 bases). CDR3 length: 17 residues. Trimming took off 5 bases at V and 5 bases at J, with 24 bases between the two ends. Germline CDR1 KGHSH, CDR2 LQKENI. This chain's CDR3 is CASSTERITGARTEAFF. The DNA for the CDR3 is TGTGCCAGCTCAACGGAAAGGATCACAGGCGCGAGGACTGAAGCTTTCTTT.

This clone was seen only a few times. V usage is TRBV6-5 and J usage is TRBJ1-2, with TRBD1 matching 8 bases. Trimming at V came to 2 bases and at J to 7 bases, leaving 6 bases not matched to a gene. This CDR3 region has 14 residues. The germline V gene encodes CDR1 MNHEY and CDR2 SVGAGI. CDR3 sequence reads: CASSYVGQAFGYTF. In DNA, the CDR3 is TGTGCCAGCAGTTACGTGGGACAGGCGTTTGGCTACACCTTC.

The chain couples TRBV5-3 to TRBJ1-2; possible D gene TRBD1, 6 bases. TRBV5-3 is classed as an ORF, of uncertain function. The V end was cut by 3 bases, the J end by 4 bases, with 10 bases between. CDR3 length: 13 amino acids. This chain's CDR3 is CARSWSDSYGYTF. CDR3 DNA sequence: TGTGCCAGAAGCTGGTCGGACAGCTATGGCTACACCTTC.

The V call is TRBV4-2, the J call TRBJ2-6; 10 bases match TRBD2. Germline loops: CDR1 LGHNA, CDR2 YNFKEQ. The CDR3 totals 19 residues. Trimming took 1 base from V and 1 from J; bases not matched to a gene: 7. In DNA, the CDR3 is TGTGCCAGCAGCCAAGTGTCTAGCGGGAGCGTGTCTGGGGCCAACGTCCTGACTTTC. Translating it yields CASSQVSSGSVSGANVLTF.

V usage is TRBV9 and J usage is TRBJ1-3; TRBD1 is a possible D gene (6 bases). The CDR3 is made up of 13 amino acids. V lost 3 bases to trimming and J lost 10 bases, with 14 bases between them. The V gene's germline CDR1 is SGDLS and CDR2 YYNGEE. The CDR3 loop is CASSAGDPWTIYF. CDR3 coding DNA: TGTGCCAGCAGCGCAGGGGATCCCTGGACCATATATTTT.

This clone was observed once. The V call is TRBV10-3, the J call TRBJ2-5, with D maybe TRBD2 (6 bases). This CDR3 is built from 13 residues. CDR1 is ENHRY, CDR2 SYGVKD, per germline. With 5 bases removed from V and 5 bases from J, the gap between germline ends came to 12 bases. CDR3 bases: TGTGCCATCAGTCAAAGTGGGGGGGAGACCCAGTACTTC. Translating it yields CAISQSGGETQYF.

The J gene is TRBJ2-7, the V gene TRBV5-4; perhaps TRBD2 as D (6 bases). Germline CDR1 SGHNT, CDR2 YYREEE (reference sequence). The CDR3 has 15 residues. Between the trimmed V and J ends, which lost 4 bases and 0 bases, there was a span of 14 bases. DNA for the CDR3: TGTGCCAGCAGCCCAGAGGGGAGGCCCTCCTACGAGCAGTACTTC. It encodes CASSPEGRPSYEQYF.

The CDR3 coding sequence is TGTGCCAGCAGCCCGAAGCTCAGGGGAAAGCACTATGGCTACACCTTC. Its translation is CASSPKLRGKHYGYTF. V gene TRBV28 combines with J gene TRBJ1-2, with D perhaps matching TRBD1 (6 bases). V was trimmed by 6 bases and J by 3 bases, leaving 20 bases between them. Germline CDR1 reads MDHEN; CDR2 reads SYDVKM. This CDR3 region has 16 residues.

The chain is built from TRBV14 and TRBJ2-2; TRBD2 matches at 7 bases. Germline assignment: CDR1 SGHDN and CDR2 FVKESK. The CDR3 loop spans 13 amino acids. The J segment lost 8 bases and the V segment lost 6 bases, leaving 6 bases of the junction unmatched. DNA of the CDR3: TGTGCCAGCAGTCGCCGGGAGGTGGGGGAGCTGTTTTTT. Translation gives CASSRREVGELFF.

As concerns this clone: This probably arose from a read error, given a far larger clone one base away. The V call is TRBV5-4, the J call TRBJ1-5, with 9 bases aligning to TRBD1. The germline V gene encodes CDR1 SGHNT and CDR2 YYREEE (reference sequence). J lost 6 bases, V lost 4 bases, and 8 bases had no gene match. The CDR3 is 15 amino acids. For the CDR3, the DNA is TGTGCCAGCAGCCAAGCCGGGACAGGGCCTCAGCCCCAGCATTTT. Its protein product is CASSQAGTGPQPQHF.

J is TRBJ2-7 and V is TRBV4-1; TRBD2 aligns across 9 bases. The junction had 9 bases not matched to a gene; V was cut back by 0 bases and J by 6 bases. CDR1 is MGHRA, CDR2 YSYEKL, per germline. The CDR3 totals 16 residues. CDR3 protein: CASSQDPPAGGIEQYF. CDR3 nucleotide sequence: TGCGCCAGCAGCCAAGATCCTCCAGCGGGAGGAATCGAGCAGTACTTC.